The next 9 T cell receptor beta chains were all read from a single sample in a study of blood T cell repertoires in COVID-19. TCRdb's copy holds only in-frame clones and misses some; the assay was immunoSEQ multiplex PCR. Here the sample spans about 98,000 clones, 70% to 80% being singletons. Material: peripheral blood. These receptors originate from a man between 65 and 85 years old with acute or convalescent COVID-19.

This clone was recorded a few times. Here the CDR3 reads CASSLALADISYEQYF. Written as DNA, the CDR3 is TGCGCCAGCAGCCTCGCCCTAGCGGACATCTCCTACGAGCAGTACTTC. The genes are TRBV5-1 and TRBJ2-7, with 7 bases aligning to TRBD2. The V segment lost 4 bases and the J segment 0 bases; nucleotides outside the gene matches: 10. The CDR3 runs to 16 residues. The germline V gene has CDR1 SGHRS and CDR2 YFSETQ.

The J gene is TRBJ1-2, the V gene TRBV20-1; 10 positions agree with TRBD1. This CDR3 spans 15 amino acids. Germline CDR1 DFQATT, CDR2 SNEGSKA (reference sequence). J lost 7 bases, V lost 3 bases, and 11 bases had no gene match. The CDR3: CSASPPTGGSLGYTF. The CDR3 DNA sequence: TGCAGTGCTAGTCCTCCGACAGGGGGCTCTCTTGGCTACACCTTC.

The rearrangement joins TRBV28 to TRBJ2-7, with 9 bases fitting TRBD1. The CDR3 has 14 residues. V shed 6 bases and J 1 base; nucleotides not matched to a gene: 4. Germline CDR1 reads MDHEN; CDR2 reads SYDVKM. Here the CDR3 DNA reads TGTGCCAGCAGGCGGGACAGGGTTTCCTACGAGCAGTACTTC. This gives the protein CASRRDRVSYEQYF.

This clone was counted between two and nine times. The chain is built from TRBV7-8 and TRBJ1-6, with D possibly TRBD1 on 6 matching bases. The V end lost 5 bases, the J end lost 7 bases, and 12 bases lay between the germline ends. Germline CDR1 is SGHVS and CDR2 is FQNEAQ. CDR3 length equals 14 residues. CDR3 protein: CASSHRDINSPLHF. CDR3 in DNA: TGTGCCAGCAGCCACCGGGACATAAATTCACCCCTCCACTTT. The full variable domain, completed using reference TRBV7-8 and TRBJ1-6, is GAGVSQSPRYKVAKRGQDVALRCDPISGHVSLFWYQQALGQGPEFLTYFQNEAQLDKSGLPSDRFFAERPEGSVSTLKIQRTQQEDSAVYLCASSHRDINSPLHFGNGTRLTVT.

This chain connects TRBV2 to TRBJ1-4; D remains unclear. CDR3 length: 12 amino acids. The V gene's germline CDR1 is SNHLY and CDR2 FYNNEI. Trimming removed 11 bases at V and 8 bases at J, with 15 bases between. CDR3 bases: TGTGCCGGTCGTCTGGAGGACGAAAAACTGTTTTTT. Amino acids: CAGRLEDEKLFF.

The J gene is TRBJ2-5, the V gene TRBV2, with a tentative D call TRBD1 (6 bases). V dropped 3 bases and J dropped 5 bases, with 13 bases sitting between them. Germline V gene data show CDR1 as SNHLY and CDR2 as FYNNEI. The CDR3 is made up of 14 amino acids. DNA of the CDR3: TGTGCCAGCAGTGAGCAGGGGCCGGAGGAGACCCAGTACTTC. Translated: CASSEQGPEETQYF.

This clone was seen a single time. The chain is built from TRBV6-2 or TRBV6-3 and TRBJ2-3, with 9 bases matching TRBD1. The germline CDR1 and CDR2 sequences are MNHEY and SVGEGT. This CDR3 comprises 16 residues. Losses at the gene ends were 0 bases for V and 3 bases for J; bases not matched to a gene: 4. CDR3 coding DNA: TGTGCCAGCAGTTACTCCGGGACAGGGTTTACAGATACGCAGTATTTT. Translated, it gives CASSYSGTGFTDTQYF.

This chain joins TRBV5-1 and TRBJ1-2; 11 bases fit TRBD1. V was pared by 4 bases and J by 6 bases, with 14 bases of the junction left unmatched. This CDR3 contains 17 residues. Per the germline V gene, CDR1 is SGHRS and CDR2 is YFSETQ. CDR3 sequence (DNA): TGCGCCAGCAGCCGCAACGGGCGGACAGGGGGCGGGGATGGCTACACCTTC. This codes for CASSRNGRTGGGDGYTF.

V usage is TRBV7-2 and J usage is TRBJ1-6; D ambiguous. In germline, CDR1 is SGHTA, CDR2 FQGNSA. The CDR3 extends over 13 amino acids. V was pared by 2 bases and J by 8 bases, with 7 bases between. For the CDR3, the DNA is TGTGCCAGCAGCTTAAACCGAGATTCACCCCTCCACTTT. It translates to CASSLNRDSPLHF.